This paragraph covers one T cell receptor beta chain sequence. Trimming cost V 2 bases and J 2 bases, with 10 bases left between them. The CDR3 covers 15 residues. The germline V gene encodes CDR1 MNHEY and CDR2 SVGEGT. This specimen comes from a study of Ad26.COV2.S vaccination and SARS-CoV-2 variants. As for treatment: roughly 18 received Ad26.COV2.S at low or high dose, single or two shots; 5 received placebo; per-sample allocation not given. Sampling occurred on day 63 after the first vaccine or placebo injection. Some clones are missing from TCRdb's copy, which holds only in-frame ones; the method was immunoSEQ multiplex PCR. This table holds 200,000 to 250,000 clones, approximately 90% found once.

This sample comprised peripheral blood, obtained in a trial of Ad26.COV2.S vaccine versus placebo. The rearrangement uses TRBV6-2 or TRBV6-3 and TRBJ2-1, with a weak D call TRBD1 (6 bases). This TCR was recovered from a person between 18 and 65 years old who received the Ad26.COV2.S COVID-19 vaccine or a placebo. The CDR3 nucleotides read TGTGCCAGCAGTTACACAGGGAGTCCCTACAATGAGCAGTTCTTC. Protein: CASSYTGSPYNEQFF.